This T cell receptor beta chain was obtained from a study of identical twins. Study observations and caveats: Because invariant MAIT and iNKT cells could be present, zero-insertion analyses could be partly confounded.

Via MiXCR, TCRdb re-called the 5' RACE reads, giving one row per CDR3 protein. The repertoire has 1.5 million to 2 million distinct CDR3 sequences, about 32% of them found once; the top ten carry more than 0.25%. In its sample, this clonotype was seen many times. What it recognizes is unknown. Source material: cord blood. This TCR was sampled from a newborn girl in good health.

The CDR3 nucleotides are TGCGCCAGCAGCCAGTTAGCGGGCCCAAGCACAGATACGCAGTATTTT. Translating it yields CASSQLAGPSTDTQYF. The V call is TRBV4-1, the J call TRBJ2-3; 7 nucleotides agree with TRBD2. CDR3 length: 16 residues. Germline V gene lookup returns CDR1 MGHRA and CDR2 YSYEKL. The J segment lost 0 bases and the V segment lost 3 bases, leaving 6 bases of the junction unmatched.